Listed here are 10 T cell receptor beta chains from one sample, sequenced in a study of blood T cell repertoires in COVID-19. Assay used: immunoSEQ multiplex PCR; TCRdb lists only in-frame clones, some missing. The table lists about 250,000 clones, 85% of them singletons, with about 9.1% in the top ten. What was sequenced was PBMCs or T cells enriched from blood (not recorded which). These receptor sequences come from a woman between 50 and 59 years old with acute COVID-19.

V gene TRBV7-6 combines with J gene TRBJ2-3, with TRBD2 identical over 12 bases. Germline CDR1 is SGHVS and CDR2 is FNYEAQ. This CDR3 contains 19 residues. Trimming at V came to 5 bases and at J to 3 bases, leaving 15 bases not matched to a gene. CDR3 sequence (DNA): TGTGCCAGCAGCGTCCCTTCTAGCGGGGGGGCCGTAGGGACAGATACGCAGTATTTT. Its translation: CASSVPSSGGAVGTDTQYF.

V and J are TRBV18 and TRBJ1-3; no clear D. This CDR3 region has 14 residues. The germline V gene has CDR1 KGHSH and CDR2 LQKENI. The V end was cut by 6 bases, the J end by 4 bases, with 13 bases between. The CDR3 spells CASSPYRDGNTIYF. The CDR3 region has the DNA TGTGCCAGCTCTCCTTACAGAGACGGAAACACCATATATTTT.

The chain links TRBV5-1 to TRBJ2-3, with 9 bases fitting TRBD1. In germline, CDR1 is SGHRS, CDR2 YFSETQ. This CDR3 is 15 amino acids long. Germline trimming cut 3 bases from V and 4 bases from J; bases unmatched to any gene: 6. This CDR3 is CASSWGQGIPDTQYF. DNA for the CDR3: TGCGCCAGCAGCTGGGGACAGGGAATCCCAGATACGCAGTATTTT.

This sequence joins TRBV18 and TRBJ2-7, with D possibly matching TRBD1 (6 bases). Trimming took 8 bases from V and 2 from J, leaving 10 bases between them. CDR3 length equals 12 residues. In germline, CDR1 is KGHSH, CDR2 LQKENI. In DNA, the CDR3 is TGTGCCAGCCAACAGGGTCCCTACGAGCAGTACTTC. This codes for CASQQGPYEQYF.

The chain uses TRBV11-3 and TRBJ2-7, with 9 bases that match TRBD2. The CDR3 has 16 residues. V lost 5 bases and J lost 2; bases outside the gene matches: 10. Germline V gene sequence: CDR1 SGHNT, CDR2 YENEEA. The CDR3 bases are TGTGCCAGCAGCCCCCAGGTCCTAGCGGGGCCCTACGAGCAGTACTTC. Protein product: CASSPQVLAGPYEQYF.

This sequence joins TRBV7-2 and TRBJ1-2, with 8 bases fitting TRBD1. The germline gives CDR1 SGHTA, CDR2 FQGNSA. The CDR3 extends over 16 amino acids. Trimming took 7 bases from V and 3 from J; bases not matched to a gene: 13. CDR3 DNA: TGTGCCAGCAAGTCGGCAGGGGGCGCGTTTGACTATGGCTACACCTTC. Translation: CASKSAGGAFDYGYTF.

This sequence joins TRBV5-6 and TRBJ1-1, with TRBD1 matching over 7 bases. Looked up from germline, CDR1 is SGHDT and CDR2 is YYEEEE. The CDR3 runs to 13 residues. Losses at the gene ends were 4 bases for V and 11 bases for J; bases not matched to a gene: 11. The CDR3 spells CASSLERTGWAFF. The CDR3 coding sequence is TGTGCCAGCAGCCTCGAAAGGACAGGCTGGGCTTTCTTT.

This chain links TRBV30 with TRBJ2-7; weak D call: TRBD1 (6 bases). This CDR3 spans 12 amino acids. Germline V CDR1 and CDR2: GTSNPN, SVGIG (reference sequence). The ends were cut back, 4 bases at V and 4 bases at J, with 11 bases in the middle. The CDR3 here is CAWKLTGYEQYF. In DNA, the CDR3 is TGTGCCTGGAAATTGACAGGATACGAGCAGTACTTC.

V usage is TRBV6-5 and J usage is TRBJ2-7; the match to TRBD2 covers 10 bases. The CDR3 is made up of 14 amino acids. Trimming took 5 bases from V and 1 from J; bases not matched to a gene: 2. Germline V gives CDR1 MNHEY, CDR2 SVGAGI. The CDR3 region has the DNA TGTGCCAGCAGTACTAGCGGGGATTCCTACGAGCAGTACTTC. It codes for CASSTSGDSYEQYF.

The chain is built from TRBV7-9 and TRBJ2-7; 8 nucleotides agree with TRBD2. The CDR3 is 18 amino acids. Germline trimming cut 4 bases from V and 6 bases from J; bases unmatched to any gene: 20. The germline CDR1 and CDR2 sequences are SEHNR and FQNEAQ (reference sequence). In DNA form, the CDR3 reads TGTGCCAGCAGCTCCGACCCGGCCACTAGCGGCGGCGGGGGCGAGCAGTACTTC. Translation: CASSSDPATSGGGGEQYF.